Listed below are T cell receptor beta chains from one sample, sequenced in a study of radiation and T cells in renal cell carcinoma. The protocol was immunoSEQ multiplex PCR, while the TCRdb copy is restricted to in-frame clones and leaves out a portion. The table lists 100,000 to 150,000 clones, 75% to 90% of them singletons. Here the sequenced sample was blood, taken from a patient whose treatment included radiotherapy and nephrectomy. The receptors come from an older woman with renal cell carcinoma. The CDR3 runs from the conserved cysteine through the conserved F or W. A D gene is named only where the DNA matches it firmly. Size values are once, few and many counts, or a class for expanded clones, and some rows have none.

d_call,j_call,v_call,clone_size,cdr3_nt,cdr3_aa
TRBD1,TRBJ2-7,TRBV6-1,-,TGTGCCAGCAGGGACAGGGTAAAGCAGTACTTC,CASRDRVKQYF
-,TRBJ1-3,TRBV2,-,TGTGCCAGCAGCGACCCGACAGACTCTGGAAACACCATATATTTT,CASSDPTDSGNTIYF
-,TRBJ2-7,TRBV10-2,-,TGCGCCGACAGGACACACTCCTACGAGCAGTACTTC,CADRTHSYEQYF
-,TRBJ2-5,TRBV9,-,TGTGCCAGCAGCTTAGCGACAGGGAGGGGTCAAGAGACCCAGTACTTC,CASSLATGRGQETQYF
TRBD1,TRBJ1-2,TRBV7-9,-,TGTGCCAGCAGTGCCCGACAGGGGCCTGGCTATGGCTACACCTTC,CASSARQGPGYGYTF
-,TRBJ2-2,TRBV9,-,TGTGCCAGCAGCGTAGCACCGCGTACGACCGGGGAGCTGTTTTTT,CASSVAPRTTGELFF
-,TRBJ2-2,TRBV6-5,-,TGTGCCAGCACCTCGACGGTTTCCGGGGAGCTGTTTTTT,CASTSTVSGELFF
-,TRBJ1-1,TRBV18,-,TGTGCCAGCTCACCCGGCGGGGTATCCGGCACTGAAGCTTTCTTT,CASSPGGVSGTEAFF
-,TRBJ2-1,TRBV6-1,-,TGTGCCAGCAGTGAATTCGGGGGACCCTACAATGAGCAGTTCTTC,CASSEFGGPYNEQFF
-,TRBJ1-2,TRBV6-1,once,TGTGCCAGCCGCCCGGGGGGCGATGGCTACACCTTC,CASRPGGDGYTF
-,TRBJ2-7,TRBV5-4,-,TGTGCCAGCAGCTTGGTCGGCTCCTACGAGCAGTACTTC,CASSLVGSYEQYF
TRBD1,TRBJ2-6,TRBV28,-,TGTGCCAGTTGGGACAGGAGCTCTGGGGCCAACGTCCTGACTTTC,CASWDRSSGANVLTF
TRBD1,TRBJ1-4,TRBV5-4,-,TGTGCCACGGCGACAGGGGGCGGAACAACTAATGAAAAACTGTTTTTT,CATATGGGTTNEKLFF
TRBD1,TRBJ2-2,TRBV19,-,TGTGCCAGTAGTATGGACAGGGCTAGAACCGGGGAGCTGTTTTTT,CASSMDRARTGELFF
-,TRBJ2-4,TRBV7-2,-,TGTGCCAGCAGCTCCCCAGCGCAAATCGCCAAAAACATTCAGTACTTC,CASSSPAQIAKNIQYF
-,TRBJ1-5,TRBV6-1,-,TGTGCCAGCAATTGGGGACCCGGAGGCAATCAGCCCCAGCATTTT,CASNWGPGGNQPQHF
-,TRBJ1-4,TRBV14,-,TGTGCCAGCAGCTCCCGACCCAGGGAGAATGAAAAACTGTTTTTT,CASSSRPRENEKLFF
-,TRBJ1-2,TRBV28,-,TGTGCCAGCGGAGAAGATAACTATGGCTACACCTTC,CASGEDNYGYTF
-,TRBJ1-6,TRBV5-6,-,TGTGCCAGCAGCTTGGGCTACAGGGAGTTTAATTCACCCCTCCACTTT,CASSLGYREFNSPLHF
TRBD2,TRBJ2-3,TRBV5-4,few,TGTGCCAGCAGCTTACCAGCGGGAGGGCCAGATACGCAGTATTTT,CASSLPAGGPDTQYF
TRBD1,TRBJ1-5,TRBV19,once,TGTGCCAGTAGTATCTTTCCGGGACAGGGGGAACAGCCCCAGCATTTT,CASSIFPGQGEQPQHF
TRBD2,TRBJ2-3,TRBV5-1,-,TGCGCCAGCAGCTTGGACGGGACTACACCCACAGATACGCAGTATTTT,CASSLDGTTPTDTQYF